These 2 T cell receptor beta chains share one sample of origin, sequenced in a study of human T cells and chemical hapten exposure (dated by TCRdb to about 2021). Libraries were prepared through RACE. The run used a NextSeq 500. The public sequencing data were trimmed at Q25 with fastp and processed into clonotypes with MiXCR by TCRdb, which kept only in-frame beta chains. A single entry per CDR3 protein holds the most common genes and DNA from its merged rows. The sample table lists roughly 72,000 distinct CDR3 sequences, 10% of them with a count of one. Together, the top ten hold about 1.4% of the sample. The time point tag for this specimen amounts to: patch test 1, 2 weeks after DPC sensitization. This specimen's treatment or condition label, per the study, means: therapeutic diphenylcyclopropenone sensitization with weekly scalp DPC. Specimen: whole blood, collected in connection with sensitization to the hapten diphenylcyclopropenone (DPC). The receptor set was obtained from a woman between 45 and 60 years old with alopecia areata. Some clones in this sample may be carry-over from other donors' samples.

This clonotype was observed a few times. DNA of the CDR3: TGTGCCAGCAGTGAGCGGTATGAGCAGTTCTTC. It is translated as CASSERYEQFF. This rearrangement joins TRBV11-2 to TRBJ2-1; perhaps TRBD2 as D (5 bases). Germline CDR1 reads SGHAT; CDR2 reads FQNNGV. The germline V and J ends were trimmed by 6 bases and 8 bases, with 8 bases remaining between them. This CDR3 spans 11 amino acids.

A few counts support this clonotype. The chain joins TRBV12-3 or TRBV12-4 to TRBJ2-7, with no clear D. This CDR3 is built from 15 residues. Trimming took 0 bases from V and 7 from J, leaving 16 bases between them. The CDR3 sequence: CASSLARLGNGEQYF. The CDR3 DNA is TGTGCCAGCAGTTTAGCCAGGCTTGGAAACGGGGAGCAGTACTTC.